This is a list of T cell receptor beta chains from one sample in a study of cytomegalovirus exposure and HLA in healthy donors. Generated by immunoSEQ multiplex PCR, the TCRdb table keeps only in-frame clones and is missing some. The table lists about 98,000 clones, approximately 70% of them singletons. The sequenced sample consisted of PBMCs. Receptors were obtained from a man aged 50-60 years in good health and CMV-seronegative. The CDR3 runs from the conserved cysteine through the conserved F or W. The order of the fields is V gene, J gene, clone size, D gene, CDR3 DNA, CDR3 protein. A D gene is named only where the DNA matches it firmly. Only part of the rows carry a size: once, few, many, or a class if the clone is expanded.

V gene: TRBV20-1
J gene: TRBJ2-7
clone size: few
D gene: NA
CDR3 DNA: TGCAGTGCTGGCCCAGCAGGCGAGCAGTACTTC
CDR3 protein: CSAGPAGEQYF

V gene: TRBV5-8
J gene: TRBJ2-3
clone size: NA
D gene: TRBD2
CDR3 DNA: TGTGCCAGCAGCCCCGGGACTAGCGGACATAGCACAGATACGCAGTATTTT
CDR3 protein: CASSPGTSGHSTDTQYF

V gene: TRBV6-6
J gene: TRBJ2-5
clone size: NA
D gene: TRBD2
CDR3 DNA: TGTGCCAGCAGTCCTAGACGGGGGGGACACCAAGAGACCCAGTACTTC
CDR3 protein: CASSPRRGGHQETQYF

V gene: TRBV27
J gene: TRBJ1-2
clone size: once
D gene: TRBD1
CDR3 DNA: TGTGCCAGCAGTTTAAGGCCGGGACAGATCTATGGCTACACCTTC
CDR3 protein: CASSLRPGQIYGYTF

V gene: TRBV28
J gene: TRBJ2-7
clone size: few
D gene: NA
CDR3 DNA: TGTGCAACCCGAAAGGCGGGGCAGGGGGGCTACGAGCAGTACTTC
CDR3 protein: CATRKAGQGGYEQYF

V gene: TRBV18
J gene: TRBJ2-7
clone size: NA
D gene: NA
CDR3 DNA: TGTGCCAGCTCACCGGAGGGAAAAGGGTACGAGCAGTACTTC
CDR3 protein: CASSPEGKGYEQYF

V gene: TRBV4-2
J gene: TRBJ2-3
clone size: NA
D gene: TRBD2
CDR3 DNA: TGTGCCAGCGCCAACACGGGGGGGGTAGCGGGAGGGCCAACAGATACGCAGTATTTT
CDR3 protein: CASANTGGVAGGPTDTQYF

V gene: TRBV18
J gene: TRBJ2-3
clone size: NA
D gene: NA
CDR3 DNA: TGTGCCACCCGACCCCAGGCAGGGTTGAGATCAGATACGCAGTATTTT
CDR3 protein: CATRPQAGLRSDTQYF

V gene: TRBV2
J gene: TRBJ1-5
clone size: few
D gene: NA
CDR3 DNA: TGTGCCAGCGGCCGGGACACAAGCAATCAGCCCCAGCATTTT
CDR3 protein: CASGRDTSNQPQHF

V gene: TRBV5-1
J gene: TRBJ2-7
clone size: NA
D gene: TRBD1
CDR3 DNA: TGCGCCAGCTCAAAAACAGGGGGCAACTACGAGCAGTACTTC
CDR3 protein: CASSKTGGNYEQYF

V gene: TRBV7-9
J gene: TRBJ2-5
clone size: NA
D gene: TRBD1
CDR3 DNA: TGTGCCAGCAGCAACCCTTTCGGGCTTTGGACAGGGGGCCGGGAGACCCAGTACTTC
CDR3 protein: CASSNPFGLWTGGRETQYF

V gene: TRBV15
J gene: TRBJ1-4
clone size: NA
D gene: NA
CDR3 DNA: TGTGCCACCAGCAGAGTAAACCAAGGAGAGGAAAAACTGTTTTTT
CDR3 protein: CATSRVNQGEEKLFF

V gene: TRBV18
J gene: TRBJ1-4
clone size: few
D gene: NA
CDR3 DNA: TGTGCCAGCTCACCGACAGCAACTAATGAAAAACTGTTTTTT
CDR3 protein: CASSPTATNEKLFF

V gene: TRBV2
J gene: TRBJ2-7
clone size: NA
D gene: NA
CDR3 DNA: TGTGCCAGCAGTGTACGAAGGGGCTACGAGCAGTACTTC
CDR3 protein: CASSVRRGYEQYF

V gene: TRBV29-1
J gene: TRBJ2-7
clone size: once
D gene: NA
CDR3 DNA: TGCAGCGTTCGACAAGCCTACGAGCAGTACTTC
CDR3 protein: CSVRQAYEQYF

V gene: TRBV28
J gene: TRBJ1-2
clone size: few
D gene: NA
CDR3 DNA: TGTGCCAGCAGTTCACCCCCCAGTTCTAACTATGGCTACACCTTC
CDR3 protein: CASSSPPSSNYGYTF

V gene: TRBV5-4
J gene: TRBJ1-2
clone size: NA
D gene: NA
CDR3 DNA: TGTGCCAGCAGCTTGGCGGACAGCGCTGGCTACACCTTC
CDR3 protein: CASSLADSAGYTF

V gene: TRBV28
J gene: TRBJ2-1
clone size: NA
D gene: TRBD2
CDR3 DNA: TGTGCCAGCTCAGGCGGGGGGGCCAACAATGAGCAGTTCTTC
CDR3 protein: CASSGGGANNEQFF

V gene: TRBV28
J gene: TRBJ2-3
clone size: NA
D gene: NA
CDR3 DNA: TGTGCCAGCACCGGACCGCCGGAGGGGTCCACAGATACGCAGTATTTT
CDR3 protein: CASTGPPEGSTDTQYF

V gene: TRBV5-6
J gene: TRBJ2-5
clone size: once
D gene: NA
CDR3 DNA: TGTGCCAGCAGCCTGCCTAACGGGGTGGAGACCCAGTACTTC
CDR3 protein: CASSLPNGVETQYF

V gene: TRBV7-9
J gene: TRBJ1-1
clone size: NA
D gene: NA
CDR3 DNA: TGTGCCAGCAGCCTCGTGGCCCTGAACACTGAAGCTTTCTTT
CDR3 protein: CASSLVALNTEAFF

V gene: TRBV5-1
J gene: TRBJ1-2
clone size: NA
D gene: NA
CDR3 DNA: TGCGCCAGCAGCTTTAGGACAGCCGAGCCTTTGGATGGCTACACCTTC
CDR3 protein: CASSFRTAEPLDGYTF

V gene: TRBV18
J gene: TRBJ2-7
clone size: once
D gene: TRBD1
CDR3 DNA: TGTGCCAGCTCGGCCGGGACAGGGGGCAGCGAGCAGTACTTC
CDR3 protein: CASSAGTGGSEQYF

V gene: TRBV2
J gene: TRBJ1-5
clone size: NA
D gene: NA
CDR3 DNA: TGTGCCAGCAGTGGGCTTTATAGCAATCAGCCCCAGCATTTT
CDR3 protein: CASSGLYSNQPQHF

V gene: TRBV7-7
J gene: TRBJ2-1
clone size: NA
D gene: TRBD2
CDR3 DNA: TGTGCTAGCAGCTTACGGGGGGGGGTTGGCAATGAGCAGTTCTTC
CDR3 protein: CASSLRGGVGNEQFF

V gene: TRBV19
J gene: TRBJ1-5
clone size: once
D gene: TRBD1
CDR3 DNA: TGTGCCAGTAGTATAGACCAGGGGGCCGATAATCAGCCCCAGCATTTT
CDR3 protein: CASSIDQGADNQPQHF

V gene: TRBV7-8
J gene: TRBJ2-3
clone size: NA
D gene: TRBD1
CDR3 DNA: TGTGCCAGCAGCTCACCCAGACAGGGGGGAGATACGCAGTATTTT
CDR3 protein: CASSSPRQGGDTQYF

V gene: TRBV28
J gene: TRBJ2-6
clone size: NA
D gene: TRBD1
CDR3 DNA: TGTGCCAGCAGTCCCTTAGAGGGGGCCTTCCCCTCTGGGGCCAACGTCCTGACTTTC
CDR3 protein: CASSPLEGAFPSGANVLTF

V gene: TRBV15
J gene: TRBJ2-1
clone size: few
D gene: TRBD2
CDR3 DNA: TGTGCCACCAGCAGAGATTCGGGGACTAGCGAAAGCTCCTACAATGAGCAGTTCTTC
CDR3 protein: CATSRDSGTSESSYNEQFF

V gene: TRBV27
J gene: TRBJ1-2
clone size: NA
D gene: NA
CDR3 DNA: TGTGCCAGCAGTTTATTCGGGGGGCAATCCCTTAACTATGGCTACACCTTC
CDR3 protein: CASSLFGGQSLNYGYTF

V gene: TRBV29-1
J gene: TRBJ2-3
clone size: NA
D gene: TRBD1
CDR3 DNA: TGCAGCGTCGCCGGGACAGGGCCCACAGATACGCAGTATTTT
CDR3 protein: CSVAGTGPTDTQYF

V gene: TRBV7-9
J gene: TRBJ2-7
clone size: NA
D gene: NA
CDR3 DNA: TGTGCCAGCAGCCGATTAACAGGACCCTACGAGCAGTACTTC
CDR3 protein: CASSRLTGPYEQYF

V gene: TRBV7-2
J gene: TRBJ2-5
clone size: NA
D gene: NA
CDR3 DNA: TGTGCCAGCAGCTTAACCCGGGGACAAGAGACCCAGTACTTC
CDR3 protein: CASSLTRGQETQYF

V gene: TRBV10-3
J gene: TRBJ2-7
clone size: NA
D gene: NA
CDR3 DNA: TGTGCCATCAGTCGACAGATGGACGTAATGGAGCAGTACTTC
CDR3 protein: CAISRQMDVMEQYF

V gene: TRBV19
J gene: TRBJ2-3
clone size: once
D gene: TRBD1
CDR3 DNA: TGTGCCAGTATCGATGGACAGGGGCGCACAGATACGCAGTATTTT
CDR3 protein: CASIDGQGRTDTQYF

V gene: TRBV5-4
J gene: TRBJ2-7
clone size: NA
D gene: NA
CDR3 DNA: TGTGCCAGCAGCCCATCCCGGGGGGCGAACGAGCAGTACTTC
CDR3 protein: CASSPSRGANEQYF

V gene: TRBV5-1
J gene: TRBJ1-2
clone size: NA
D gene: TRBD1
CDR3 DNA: TGCGCCAGCAGCTGGACAGGGAATGGCTACACCTTC
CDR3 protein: CASSWTGNGYTF

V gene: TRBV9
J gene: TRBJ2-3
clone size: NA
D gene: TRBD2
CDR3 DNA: TGTGCCAGCAGCGTAGTCGGGACTAGCGGAACTAGCACAGATACGCAGTATTTT
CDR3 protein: CASSVVGTSGTSTDTQYF

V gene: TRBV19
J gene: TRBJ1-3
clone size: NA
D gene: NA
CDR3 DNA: TGTGCCAGTAGCCCTTTTAGCTCTGGAAACACCATATATTTT
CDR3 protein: CASSPFSSGNTIYF

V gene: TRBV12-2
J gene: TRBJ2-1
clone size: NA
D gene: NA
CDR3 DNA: TGTGCAAGTCGCTTAGCGATGCAGGTAGCGGGGACCTACAATGAGCAGTTCTTC
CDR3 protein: CASRLAMQVAGTYNEQFF

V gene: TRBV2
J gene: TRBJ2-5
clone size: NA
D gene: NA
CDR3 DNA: TGTGCCAGCAGTCCAGGCCAAGAGACCCAGTACTTC
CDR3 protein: CASSPGQETQYF

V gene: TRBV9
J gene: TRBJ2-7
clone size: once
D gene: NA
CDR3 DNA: TGTGCCAGCAGTCCAGGGCGCGAGCAGTACTTC
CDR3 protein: CASSPGREQYF

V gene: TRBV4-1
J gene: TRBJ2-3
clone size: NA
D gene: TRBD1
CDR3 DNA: TGCGCCAGCAGCCAAGGGGTGGGACAGGGGCGGGCGGATACGCAGTATTTT
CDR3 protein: CASSQGVGQGRADTQYF

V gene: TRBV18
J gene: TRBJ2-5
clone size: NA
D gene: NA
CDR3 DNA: TGTGCCAGCTCACCACCGCGACAGACTCTTGGGGAGACCCAGTACTTC
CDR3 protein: CASSPPRQTLGETQYF

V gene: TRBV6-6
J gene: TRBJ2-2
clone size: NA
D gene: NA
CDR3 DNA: TGTGCCAGCAGTTTACTAGGGCAGAACACCGGGGAGCTGTTTTTT
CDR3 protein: CASSLLGQNTGELFF

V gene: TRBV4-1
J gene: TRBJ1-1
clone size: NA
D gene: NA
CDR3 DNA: TGCGCCAGCAGCCTTACTGTGAACTGGGAAGCTTTCTTT
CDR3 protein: CASSLTVNWEAFF

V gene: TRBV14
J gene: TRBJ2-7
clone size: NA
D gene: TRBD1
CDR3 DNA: TGTGCCAGCAGCCAAGTGGGACAGTACTACGAGCAGTACTTC
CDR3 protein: CASSQVGQYYEQYF

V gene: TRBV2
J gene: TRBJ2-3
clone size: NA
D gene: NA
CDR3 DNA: TGTGCCAGCAAAGGGGGGGCGCGGGACACAGATACGCAGTATTTT
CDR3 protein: CASKGGARDTDTQYF

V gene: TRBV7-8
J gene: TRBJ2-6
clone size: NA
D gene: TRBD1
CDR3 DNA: TGTGCCAGCAGCTCGCTAGACAGGGACAACCTCTCTGGGGCCAACGTCCTGACTTTC
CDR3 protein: CASSSLDRDNLSGANVLTF

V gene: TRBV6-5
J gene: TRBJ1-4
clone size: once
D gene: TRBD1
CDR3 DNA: TGTGCCAGCACCTCGGACAGGAATAATGAAAAACTGTTTTTT
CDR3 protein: CASTSDRNNEKLFF

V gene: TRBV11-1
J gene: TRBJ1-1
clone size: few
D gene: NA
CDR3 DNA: TGTGCCAGCAGCTCACCGGGACACCAGAACACTGAAGCTTTCTTT
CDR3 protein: CASSSPGHQNTEAFF

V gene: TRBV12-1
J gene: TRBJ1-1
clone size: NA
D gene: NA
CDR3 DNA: TGTGCCAGCAGCTTTAACCACCCGCGGGGGGCGATTGAAGCTTTCTTT
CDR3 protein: CASSFNHPRGAIEAFF

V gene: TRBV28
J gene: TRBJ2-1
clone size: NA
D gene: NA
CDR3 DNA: TGTGCCAGCAGCTCACTAGACTGGTTCCATGAGCAGTTCTTC
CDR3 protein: CASSSLDWFHEQFF

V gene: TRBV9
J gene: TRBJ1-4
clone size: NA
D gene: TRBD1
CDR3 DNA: TGTGCCAGCAGCGAAGGACAGGGGGAGACTAATGAAAAACTGTTTTTT
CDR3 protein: CASSEGQGETNEKLFF